Shown below are 15 T cell receptor beta chains from a single sample sequenced in a study of T cell changes during pregnancy in multiple sclerosis. The assay was immunoSEQ multiplex PCR, and TCRdb's table has in-frame clones only and misses some. The sample records approximately 53,000 clones, 85% to 95% being singletons. The specimen comprised CD4+ T cells from peripheral blood mononuclear cells, sampled in the third trimester of pregnancy. The source of these receptors is a female donor with multiple sclerosis, enrolled in a pregnancy study.

The chain has TRBV15 and TRBJ2-3; D is uncertain. CDR3 length equals 16 residues. V gave up 0 bases and J gave up 0 bases, with 10 bases separating them. Germline lookup yields CDR1 LNHNV and CDR2 YYDKDF (reference sequence). The CDR3 DNA follows: TGTGCCACCAGCAGAGATCGGTCCCTGAGCACAGATACGCAGTATTTT. Its translation is CATSRDRSLSTDTQYF.

J is TRBJ1-5 and V is TRBV15; D remains ambiguous. There are 19 residues in the CDR3. V lost 0 bases, J lost 0 bases, and 18 bases lay in between. The germline CDR1 and CDR2 sequences are LNHNV and YYDKDF (reference sequence). This chain's CDR3 is CATSRDPAEVPYSNQPQHF. As DNA, the CDR3 is TGTGCCACCAGCAGAGATCCGGCCGAGGTCCCGTATAGCAATCAGCCCCAGCATTTT.

The chain links TRBV27 to TRBJ1-6; D is perhaps TRBD1 (6 bases). V was shortened by 6 bases and J by 8 bases, with 17 bases between the two germline ends. The CDR3 is made up of 15 amino acids. CDR1 is MNHEY and CDR2 is SMNVEV in the germline V gene (reference sequence). CDR3 nucleotides: TGTGCCAGCAGCCATTACAGGGATGGGGATTCACCCCTCCACTTT. It is translated as CASSHYRDGDSPLHF.

The chain employs TRBV15 and TRBJ1-4; D gene ambiguous. CDR1 is LNHNV and CDR2 is YYDKDF in the germline V gene (reference sequence). V was shortened by 0 bases and J by 8 bases, with 16 bases between the two germline ends. The CDR3 runs to 16 residues. The CDR3 protein is CATSRDYGGGGEKLFF. As DNA, the CDR3 is TGTGCCACCAGCAGAGATTATGGCGGAGGCGGGGAAAAACTGTTTTTT.

The V call is TRBV5-4, the J call TRBJ1-2; possible D gene TRBD1, 5 bases. Germline CDR1 SGHNT, CDR2 YYREEE (reference sequence). This CDR3 has 13 residues. Between the trimmed V and J ends, which lost 4 bases and 6 bases, there was a span of 13 bases. CDR3 protein: CASSTSGGDGYTF. CDR3 bases: TGTGCCAGCAGCACCTCGGGGGGGGATGGCTACACCTTC.

This rearrangement joins TRBV15 to TRBJ2-1; a weak D match, TRBD2 (7 bases). Trimming shortened V by 8 bases and J by 3 bases, and 11 bases separated the two germline ends. Per the germline V gene, CDR1 is LNHNV and CDR2 is YYDKDF (reference sequence). The CDR3 spans 13 residues. CDR3 loop: CATGGGFYNEQFF. In nucleotides, the CDR3 is TGTGCCACCGGCGGGGGCTTCTACAATGAGCAGTTCTTC. Supplemented by reference TRBV15 and TRBJ2-1, the full variable domain reads DAMVIQNPRYQVTQFGKPVTLSCSQTLNHNVMYWYQQKSSQAPKLLFHYYDKDFNNEADTPDNFQSRRPNTSFCFLDIRSPGLGDTAMYLCATGGGFYNEQFFGPGTRLTVL.

This clone occurred a few times. This chain joins TRBV7-9 and TRBJ1-2; the D gene is possibly TRBD1 (6 bases). V was trimmed by 5 bases and J by 4 bases, leaving 11 bases between them. Germline V gene sequence: CDR1 SEHNR, CDR2 FQNEAQ (reference sequence). This CDR3 has 13 amino acids. The CDR3 coding sequence is TGTGCCAGCAGCCCGACAGGAATCTATGGCTACACCTTC. Protein sequence: CASSPTGIYGYTF.

The chain links TRBV2 to TRBJ1-5; 8 bases fit TRBD1. CDR1 SNHLY and CDR2 FYNNEI come from the germline V gene. The CDR3 has 15 amino acids. Germline trimming cut 4 bases from V and 0 bases from J; bases unmatched to any gene: 2. The CDR3 DNA sequence: TGTGCCAGCAGTGCACAGGGGGTTAGCAATCAGCCCCAGCATTTT. Amino acid sequence: CASSAQGVSNQPQHF. Based on the CDR3 plus reference TRBV2 and TRBJ1-5, the full variable domain is EPEVTQTPSHQVTQMGQEVILRCVPISNHLYFYWYRQILGQKVEFLVSFYNNEISEKSEIFDDQFSVERPDGSNFTLKIRSTKLEDSAMYFCASSAQGVSNQPQHFGDGTRLSIL.

J is TRBJ2-5 and V is TRBV2, with 8 nucleotides matching TRBD2. Trimming removed 8 bases from V and 5 bases from J; junction bases left unmatched: 10. This CDR3 spans 14 amino acids. Germline loops: CDR1 SNHLY, CDR2 FYNNEI. CDR3 sequence reads: CASGPGGGRETQYF. In DNA form, the CDR3 reads TGTGCCAGCGGCCCGGGGGGGGGTCGGGAGACCCAGTACTTC. Drawing the rest from reference TRBV2 and TRBJ2-5, the complete variable domain is EPEVTQTPSHQVTQMGQEVILRCVPISNHLYFYWYRQILGQKVEFLVSFYNNEISEKSEIFDDQFSVERPDGSNFTLKIRSTKLEDSAMYFCASGPGGGRETQYFGPGTRLLVL.

This clone was detected a few times. The chain carries TRBV6-6 and TRBJ2-4, with 11 bases matching TRBD1. V shed 2 bases and J 6 bases; nucleotides not matched to a gene: 3. From germline, CDR1 is MNHNY and CDR2 SVGAGI (reference sequence). The CDR3 is 15 amino acids. The CDR3 DNA sequence: TGTGCCAGCAGTTACCCGGGGACAGGGGGAAACATTCAGTACTTC. It is translated as CASSYPGTGGNIQYF.

The rearrangement links TRBV9 to TRBJ2-3, with 8 bases fitting TRBD2. Germline values: CDR1 SGDLS, CDR2 YYNGEE. Germline trimming cut 0 bases from V and 1 base from J; bases unmatched to any gene: 7. CDR3 size: 17 residues. CDR3 residues: CASSVGVGGARTDTQYF. The CDR3 coding sequence is TGTGCCAGCAGCGTAGGGGTCGGGGGGGCGCGCACAGATACGCAGTATTTT. The complete variable domain, with remaining parts taken from reference TRBV9 and TRBJ2-3, reads DSGVTQTPKHLITATGQRVTLRCSPRSGDLSVYWYQQSLDQGLQFLIQYYNGEERAKGNILERFSAQQFPDLHSELNLSSLELGDSALYFCASSVGVGGARTDTQYFGPGTRLTVL.

This rearrangement joins TRBV4-3 to TRBJ1-2; a weak D match, TRBD1 (5 bases). Trimming cost V 0 bases and J 8 bases, with 22 bases left between them. Germline V gene lookup returns CDR1 LGHNA and CDR2 YSLEER. There are 17 residues in the CDR3. This CDR3 is CASSQDLGPGWAGGYTF. The CDR3 DNA follows: TGCGCCAGCAGCCAAGATCTCGGGCCTGGTTGGGCAGGGGGCTACACCTTC.

This chain joins TRBV5-1 and TRBJ2-5; 9 bases agree with TRBD1. Germline V gene data show CDR1 as SGHRS and CDR2 as YFSETQ. The V segment lost 3 bases and the J segment 5 bases; nucleotides outside the gene matches: 8. This CDR3 is built from 15 residues. CDR3 nucleotide sequence: TGCGCCAGCAGCTGGGGGGACAGGGATTACGAGACCCAGTACTTC. Amino acid sequence: CASSWGDRDYETQYF.

This chain links TRBV4-1 with TRBJ1-1; D is possibly TRBD1 (6 bases). Trimming pared 0 bases from V and 5 bases from J, leaving 16 bases between. This CDR3 contains 16 residues. Germline loops: CDR1 MGHRA, CDR2 YSYEKL. Written as DNA, the CDR3 is TGCGCCAGCAGCCAAGACGGGGCCAGTAGGGGGACTGAAGCTTTCTTT. Its translation: CASSQDGASRGTEAFF.

The chain recombines TRBV4-3 with TRBJ1-2; maybe TRBD1 (6 bases). CDR3 length: 16 amino acids. V shed 1 base and J shed 4 bases, with 16 bases lying between them. From germline, CDR1 is LGHNA and CDR2 YSLEER. The CDR3, as DNA: TGCGCCAGCAGCCAAGGGGGGGCGGGGGGCTCCTATGGCTACACCTTC. Protein: CASSQGGAGGSYGYTF.